This T cell receptor (beta chain) stems from a study of T cells in Graves' hyperthyroidism and ophthalmopathy. Study findings and constraints: Ophthalmopathy onset followed model prediction by a median approximately 7 months.

RNA transcripts gave rise to amplified TCR beta CDR3 regions. The HTBI primer set drove a first-round RT-PCR of the TCR CDR3. TCRdb ran MiXCR on the multiplex PCR reads and lists one entry per CDR3 protein. This table holds about 200,000 distinct CDR3 sequences, less than 20% found once. The CDR3 has 14 amino acids. Germline-derived CDR1 and CDR2 are SNHLY and FYNNEI. Trimming removed 7 bases at V and 0 bases at J, with 10 bases between. This clonotype came up many times. Its antigen is undetermined. This chain connects TRBV2 to TRBJ2-1; D tentatively reads TRBD1 or TRBD2 (5 bases each). This TCR was recovered from a woman between 45 and 65 years old with Graves' hyperthyroidism. The sample consisted of blood. The CDR3, as DNA: TGTGCCAGCACACCAGGGAGCTCCTACAATGAGCAGTTCTTC. This codes for CASTPGSSYNEQFF.